The 26 T cell receptor beta chains given below trace back to one sample, sequenced in a study of CD8+ T cells in alopecia areata. Reverse transcription of extracted RNA yielded cDNA, which provided the sequencing template. Only in-frame clones appear in the TCRdb table, and some are missing; sequencing was by immunoSEQ multiplex PCR. The sample lists about 150,000 clones, about 59% occurring once. Treatment defined: oral pan-JAK inhibitor, 5-10 mg twice daily. Source: CD8+ T cells sorted from blood, taken at week 4, from a patient treated with tofacitinib. The receptor set was obtained from a human donor with alopecia areata.

V gene TRBV30 combines with J gene TRBJ1-5, with unresolved D. Trimming cost V 2 bases and J 7 bases, with 15 bases left between them. CDR1 and CDR2 from the germline V gene are GTSNPN and SVGIG (reference sequence). The CDR3 length is 14 residues. The CDR3 protein is CAWSTRGGRQPQHF. Written as DNA, the CDR3 is TGTGCCTGGAGTACCCGGGGTGGCCGGCAGCCCCAGCATTTT.

V is TRBV27 and J is TRBJ1-4; D is ambiguous. Trimming stripped 3 bases from V and 5 bases from J, with 16 bases between. This CDR3 comprises 16 residues. Germline CDR1 is MNHEY and CDR2 is SMNVEV (reference sequence). Written as DNA, the CDR3 is TGTGCCAGCAGTTTGGCTGGGCCAAATGAAAATGAAAAACTGTTTTTT. Protein product: CASSLAGPNENEKLFF.

This clone has only a few counts. This chain connects TRBV29-1 to TRBJ1-1, with 7 nucleotides matching TRBD1. The germline CDR1 and CDR2 sequences are SQVTM and ANQGSEA. There are 15 residues in the CDR3. V shed 3 bases and J 6 bases; nucleotides not matched to a gene: 13. The CDR3 nucleotides are TGCAGCGTTGAGGTCCGAGACAGGGCGGGGCCTGAAGCTTTCTTT. Encoded protein: CSVEVRDRAGPEAFF.

This clone was picked up a small number of times. This chain joins TRBV25-1 and TRBJ2-5, with D possibly matching TRBD2 (6 bases). V gave up 3 bases and J gave up 5 bases, with 19 bases separating them. Germline CDR1 reads MGHDK; CDR2 reads SYGVNS. The CDR3 runs to 16 residues. The CDR3 is CASSDQGLQAMETQYF. The CDR3 region has the DNA TGTGCCAGCAGTGATCAAGGACTACAGGCGATGGAGACCCAGTACTTC.

This clone was seen a single time. The chain joins TRBV4-3 to TRBJ1-2; 11 nucleotides align to TRBD1. V trimming: 1 base; J trimming: 4 bases; junction bases outside the gene matches: 5. The CDR3 runs to 16 residues. Germline lookup yields CDR1 LGHNA and CDR2 YSLEER. This CDR3 is CASSQGTGGSGYGYTF. The CDR3 nucleotides are TGCGCCAGCAGCCAAGGGACAGGGGGCAGCGGCTATGGCTACACCTTC.

Remarks on this clone: The same CDR3 arises from other DNA sequences in this sample as well. V usage is TRBV25-1 and J usage is TRBJ1-5; D gene uncertain. V dropped 1 base and J dropped 2 bases, with 6 bases sitting between them. Germline values: CDR1 MGHDK, CDR2 SYGVNS. There are 14 residues in the CDR3. The CDR3 sequence: CASSEWEGNQPQHF. CDR3 bases: TGTGCCAGCAGTGAATGGGAAGGCAATCAGCCCCAGCATTTT.

The chain couples TRBV7-9 to TRBJ1-5; D is ambiguous. Germline assignment: CDR1 SEHNR and CDR2 FQNEAQ (reference sequence). The V end was cut by 1 base, the J end by 4 bases, with 8 bases between. This CDR3 is built from 14 residues. CDR3 coding DNA: TGTGCCAGCAGCTTAGTGGGCACGAATCAGCCCCAGCATTTT. Translation gives CASSLVGTNQPQHF.

This clone showed up many times. The chain carries TRBV11-2 and TRBJ2-3; D unclear. This CDR3 contains 13 residues. In germline, CDR1 is SGHAT, CDR2 FQNNGV. V was trimmed by 3 bases and J by 4 bases, leaving 8 bases between them. CDR3: CASSFWAADTQYF. CDR3 bases: TGTGCCAGCAGCTTTTGGGCAGCAGATACGCAGTATTTT.

The CDR3 here is CSVKGQGGEQYF. The CDR3 nucleotides are TGCAGCGTTAAGGGACAGGGGGGTGAGCAGTACTTC. The chain carries TRBV29-1 and TRBJ2-7, with TRBD1 matching 11 bases. The germline CDR1 and CDR2 sequences are SQVTM and ANQGSEA. With 5 bases clipped from V and 7 bases from J, the junction kept 4 bases outside the gene matches. This CDR3 is 12 amino acids long.

The table lists this clone with a few counts. The chain links TRBV9 to TRBJ1-5, with D hard to call. Germline V lookup: CDR1 SGDLS, CDR2 YYNGEE. The CDR3 contains 16 residues. V lost 0 bases, J lost 7 bases, and 17 bases lay in between. CDR3: CASSVGLGIGEQPQHF. DNA of the CDR3: TGTGCCAGCAGCGTAGGTCTGGGAATCGGCGAACAGCCCCAGCATTTT.

V gene TRBV27 combines with J gene TRBJ2-1; 8 positions match TRBD1. The junction had 4 bases not matched to a gene; V was cut back by 9 bases and J by 3 bases. The CDR3 runs to 13 residues. Germline V gene lookup returns CDR1 MNHEY and CDR2 SMNVEV (reference sequence). CDR3 sequence reads: CASQTGGYNEQFF. In DNA form, the CDR3 reads TGTGCCAGTCAAACAGGGGGCTACAATGAGCAGTTCTTC.

V usage is TRBV5-5 and J usage is TRBJ1-5; D gene ambiguous. The V and J ends lost 1 base and 0 bases respectively, with 8 bases between them. Germline V gives CDR1 SGHKS, CDR2 YYEKEE (reference sequence). This CDR3 has 15 amino acids. DNA of the CDR3: TGTGCCAGCAGCTTGTCAGCATATAGCAATCAGCCCCAGCATTTT. Translated, it gives CASSLSAYSNQPQHF.

This chain uses TRBV12-5 with TRBJ1-1; perhaps TRBD1 as D (5 bases). CDR1 is LGHNT and CDR2 is FRNRAP in the germline V gene. V shed 5 bases and J shed 4 bases, with 14 bases lying between them. The CDR3 covers 14 residues. The CDR3 protein is CASGPPGRSTEAFF. CDR3 sequence (DNA): TGTGCTAGTGGTCCGCCGGGACGTAGCACTGAAGCTTTCTTT.

The chain recombines TRBV20-1 with TRBJ2-1, with D unresolved. Germline assignment: CDR1 DFQATT and CDR2 SNEGSKA (reference sequence). V lost 8 bases and J lost 5, with 10 bases in between. CDR3 length equals 11 residues. The CDR3: CSPRLHNEQFF. The CDR3 nucleotides read TGCAGTCCAAGACTCCACAATGAGCAGTTCTTC.

The rearrangement links TRBV6-5 to TRBJ2-3; D ambiguous. The CDR3 runs to 16 residues. V lost 0 bases to trimming and J lost 0 bases, with 10 bases between them. The germline V gene has CDR1 MNHEY and CDR2 SVGAGI. The CDR3 is CASSYSVAASTDTQYF. The CDR3 DNA reads TGTGCCAGCAGTTACTCTGTGGCGGCTAGCACAGATACGCAGTATTTT.

The chain couples TRBV7-9 to TRBJ2-7, with TRBD1 matching over 12 bases. Germline CDR1 and CDR2: SEHNR and FQNEAQ (reference sequence). The V and J ends lost 5 bases and 6 bases, in that order; junction bases with no gene match: 8. CDR3 length: 15 residues. For the CDR3, the DNA is TGTGCCAGCAGCCACTGGGACAGGGGGCCCACCGAGCAGTACTTC. Protein: CASSHWDRGPTEQYF.

This clone was seen only a few times. The chain employs TRBV2 and TRBJ2-3, with D tentatively TRBD1 (6 bases). This CDR3 is 20 amino acids long. V lost 0 bases, J lost 3 bases, and 25 bases lay in between. Germline V gene data show CDR1 as SNHLY and CDR2 as FYNNEI. The CDR3 DNA follows: TGTGCCAGCAGTGAAGCGCCCTCGGGATTTATTGGCAGGGGAACAGATACGCAGTATTTT. It is translated as CASSEAPSGFIGRGTDTQYF.

The chain employs TRBV4-2 and TRBJ2-7; unclear D gene. Trimming shortened V by 5 bases and J by 2 bases, and 10 bases separated the two germline ends. The CDR3 is 13 residues long. The germline V gene encodes CDR1 LGHNA and CDR2 YNFKEQ. In DNA form, the CDR3 reads TGTGCCAGCAGCTCCCACTCTACCTACGAGCAGTACTTC. Its translation: CASSSHSTYEQYF.

The chain recombines TRBV25-1 with TRBJ1-2; a possible D gene is TRBD1 (6 bases). The CDR3 length is 14 residues. From germline, CDR1 is MGHDK and CDR2 SYGVNS. V was pared by 4 bases and J by 3 bases, with 12 bases between. CDR3 amino acids: CASSAPGHDYGYTF. CDR3 in DNA: TGTGCCAGCAGTGCGCCGGGACATGACTATGGCTACACCTTC.

This clone has just a few counts. The V call is TRBV11-2, the J call TRBJ2-2; the D gene is possibly TRBD1 (5 bases). The CDR3 sequence is 14 residues long. The germline V gene has CDR1 SGHAT and CDR2 FQNNGV. Deletions cut 5 bases from V and 6 bases from J, with 13 bases between. The CDR3 loop reads CASSLYSRAGELFF. The CDR3 bases are TGTGCCAGCAGCCTCTACTCCAGGGCCGGGGAGCTGTTTTTT.

This clone was recorded a few times. The V call is TRBV10-3, the J call TRBJ1-2, with TRBD1 identical over 8 bases. Germline V lookup: CDR1 ENHRY, CDR2 SYGVKD. Trimming cost V 7 bases and J 8 bases; bases outside gene matches: 9. The CDR3 is made up of 13 amino acids. Here the CDR3 reads CAIKGQGLLGYTF. The CDR3 coding sequence is TGTGCCATCAAAGGACAGGGTCTACTGGGCTACACCTTC.

V gene TRBV7-2 combines with J gene TRBJ1-6, with a tentative D call TRBD1 (6 bases). CDR1 is SGHTA, CDR2 FQGNSA, per germline. The CDR3 is 17 residues long. V was clipped by 3 bases and J by 0 bases, with 12 bases between them. CDR3 protein: CASSLSGESSYNSPLHF. The DNA of the CDR3 is TGTGCCAGCAGCTTGTCAGGGGAGAGCTCCTATAATTCACCCCTCCACTTT.

The V and J genes are TRBV29-1 and TRBJ2-4; D perhaps matches TRBD1 (6 bases). Germline loops: CDR1 SQVTM, CDR2 ANQGSEA. The V gene lost 1 base and the J gene lost 3 bases, with 13 bases spanning the gap. The CDR3 sequence is 15 residues long. CDR3 sequence reads: CSVEGNRENKNIQYF. The DNA for the CDR3 is TGCAGCGTTGAAGGTAACAGGGAGAACAAAAACATTCAGTACTTC.

The gene calls are TRBV27 and TRBJ1-5, with TRBD1 identical over 8 bases. The germline V gene encodes CDR1 MNHEY and CDR2 SMNVEV (reference sequence). V shed 3 bases, J shed 4 bases, and the junction held 11 bases outside the gene matches. The CDR3 loop spans 17 amino acids. CDR3 residues: CASSFLGTGGANQPQHF. The CDR3 nucleotides are TGTGCCAGCAGTTTTCTCGGGACAGGAGGGGCTAATCAGCCCCAGCATTTT.

The CDR3: CASSAWLMSPLHF. CDR3 bases: TGTGCCAGTAGTGCGTGGCTGATGTCACCCCTCCACTTT. V usage is TRBV19 and J usage is TRBJ1-6; D uncertain. Per the germline V gene, CDR1 is LNHDA and CDR2 is SQIVND (reference sequence). CDR3 length: 13 amino acids. V was cut by 5 bases and J by 10 bases, with 12 bases left in between.

In the case of this clone: Other DNA sequences in the sample encode the same CDR3. The rearrangement uses TRBV30 and TRBJ1-6; no firm D call. The length of the CDR3 is 13 residues. Looked up from germline, CDR1 is GTSNPN and CDR2 is SVGIG (reference sequence). The V and J ends lost 0 bases and 8 bases respectively, with 8 bases between them. The CDR3 coding sequence is TGTGCCTGGAGTGTACTCGGGGATTCACCCCTCCACTTT. It encodes CAWSVLGDSPLHF. Drawing the rest from reference TRBV30 and TRBJ1-6, the complete variable domain is SQTIHQWPATLVQPVGSPLSLECTVEGTSNPNLYWYRQAAGRGLQLLFYSVGIGQISSEVPQNLSASRPQDRQFILSSKKLLLSDSGFYLCAWSVLGDSPLHFGNGTRLTVT.